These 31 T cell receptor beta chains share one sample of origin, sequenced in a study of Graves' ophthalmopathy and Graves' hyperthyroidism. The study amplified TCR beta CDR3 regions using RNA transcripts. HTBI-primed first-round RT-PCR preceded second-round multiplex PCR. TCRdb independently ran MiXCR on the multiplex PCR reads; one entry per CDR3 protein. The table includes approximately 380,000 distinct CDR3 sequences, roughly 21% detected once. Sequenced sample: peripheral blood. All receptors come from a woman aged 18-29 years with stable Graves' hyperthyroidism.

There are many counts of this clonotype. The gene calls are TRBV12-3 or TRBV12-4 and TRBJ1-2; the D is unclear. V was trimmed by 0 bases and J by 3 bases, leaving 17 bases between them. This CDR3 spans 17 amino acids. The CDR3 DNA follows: TGTGCCAGCAGTTTAGCCACCTTGGGGTTCGGAGACTATGGCTACACCTTC. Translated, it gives CASSLATLGFGDYGYTF.

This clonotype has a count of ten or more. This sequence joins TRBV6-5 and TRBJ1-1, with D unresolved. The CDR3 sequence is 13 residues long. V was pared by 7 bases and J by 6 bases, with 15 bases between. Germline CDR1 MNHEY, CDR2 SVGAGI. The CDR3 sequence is CASTTARYPEAFF. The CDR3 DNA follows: TGTGCCAGCACCACCGCCCGGTACCCTGAAGCTTTCTTT.

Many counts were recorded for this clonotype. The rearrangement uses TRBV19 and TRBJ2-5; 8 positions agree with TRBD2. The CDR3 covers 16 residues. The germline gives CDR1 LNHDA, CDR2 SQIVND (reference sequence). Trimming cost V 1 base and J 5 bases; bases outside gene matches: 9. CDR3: CASSIVGTRSWETQYF. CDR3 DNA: TGTGCCAGTAGTATAGTCGGGACTAGGTCTTGGGAGACCCAGTACTTC.

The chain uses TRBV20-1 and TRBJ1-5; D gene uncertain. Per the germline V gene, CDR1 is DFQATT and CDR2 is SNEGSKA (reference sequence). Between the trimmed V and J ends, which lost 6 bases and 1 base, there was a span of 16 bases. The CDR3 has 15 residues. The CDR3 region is CSAKPEERSNQPQHF. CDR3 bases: TGCAGTGCGAAGCCGGAGGAAAGGAGCAATCAGCCCCAGCATTTT.

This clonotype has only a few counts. Here the CDR3 reads CAINKPGQQETQYF. The CDR3 DNA sequence: TGTGCCATCAATAAACCGGGACAGCAAGAGACCCAGTACTTC. The chain is built from TRBV10-3 and TRBJ2-5, with 7 bases that match TRBD1. CDR1 and CDR2 (germline): ENHRY, SYGVKD. The ends lost 7 bases at V and 2 bases at J; junction bases unmatched: 7. This CDR3 is built from 14 residues.

The CDR3 coding sequence is TGTGCCAGTAGTTCCCGGACAGGGGTGACCACTGAAGCTTTCTTT. The encoded protein is CASSSRTGVTTEAFF. The rearrangement joins TRBV19 to TRBJ1-1; 9 nucleotides align to TRBD1. CDR1 is LNHDA, CDR2 SQIVND, per germline (reference sequence). This CDR3 has 15 residues. The V segment lost 5 bases and the J segment 4 bases; nucleotides outside the gene matches: 8.

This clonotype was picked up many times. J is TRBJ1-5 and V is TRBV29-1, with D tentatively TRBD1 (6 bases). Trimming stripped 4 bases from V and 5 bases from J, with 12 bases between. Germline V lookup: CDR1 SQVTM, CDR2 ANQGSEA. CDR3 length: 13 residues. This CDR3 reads CSVVRGGDQPQHF. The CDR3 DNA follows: TGCAGCGTTGTTCGAGGGGGGGATCAGCCCCAGCATTTT.

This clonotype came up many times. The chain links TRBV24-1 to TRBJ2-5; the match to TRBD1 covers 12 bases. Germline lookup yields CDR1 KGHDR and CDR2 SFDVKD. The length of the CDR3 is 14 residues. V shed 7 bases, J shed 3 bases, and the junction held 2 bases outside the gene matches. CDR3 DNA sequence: TGTGCCACCAGCGGGACAGGGGGCGAAGAGACCCAGTACTTC. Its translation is CATSGTGGEETQYF.

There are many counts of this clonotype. The CDR3 DNA reads as TGTGCCAGCAGCTTGGACCAGGATGGCTACACCTTC. Amino acids: CASSLDQDGYTF. V gene TRBV5-4 combines with J gene TRBJ1-2; D unclear. Germline CDR1 and CDR2: SGHNT and YYREEE (reference sequence). The V end lost 0 bases, the J end lost 6 bases, and 6 bases lay between the germline ends. The CDR3 consists of 12 residues. Complete variable domain (other parts from reference TRBV5-4 and TRBJ1-2): ETGVTQSPTHLIKTRGQQVTLRCSSQSGHNTVSWYQQALGQGPQFIFQYYREEENGRGNFPPRFSGLQFPNYSSELNVNALELDDSALYLCASSLDQDGYTFGSGTRLTVV.

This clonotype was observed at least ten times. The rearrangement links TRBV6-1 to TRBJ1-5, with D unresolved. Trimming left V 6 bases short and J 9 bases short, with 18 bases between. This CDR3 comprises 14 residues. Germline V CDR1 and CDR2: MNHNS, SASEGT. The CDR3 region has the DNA TGTGCCAGCAGCCGAGGCCAGCCTAACTCGCCCCAGCATTTT. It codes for CASSRGQPNSPQHF.

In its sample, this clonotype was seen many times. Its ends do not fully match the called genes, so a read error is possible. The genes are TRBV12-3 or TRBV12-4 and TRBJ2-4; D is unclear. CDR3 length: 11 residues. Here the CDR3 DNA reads TGTGTCAGCAGTTTTTCACAAATTCAGTACTTC. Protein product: CVSSFSQIQYF.

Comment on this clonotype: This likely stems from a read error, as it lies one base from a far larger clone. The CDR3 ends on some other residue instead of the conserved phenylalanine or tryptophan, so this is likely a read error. In DNA, the CDR3 is TGCAGTGCTAGGGTCTACGAGCAGTACTAC. Amino acids: CSARVYEQYY. The gene calls are TRBV20-1 and TRBJ2-5; D is ambiguous. Matching the DNA end better, TRBJ2-7 makes the J call doubtful. Germline values: CDR1 DFQATT, CDR2 SNEGSKA (reference sequence). This CDR3 comprises 10 residues.

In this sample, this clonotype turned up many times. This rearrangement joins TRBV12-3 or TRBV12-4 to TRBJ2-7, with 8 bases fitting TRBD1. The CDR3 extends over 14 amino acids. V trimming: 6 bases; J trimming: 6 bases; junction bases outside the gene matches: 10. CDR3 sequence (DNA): TGTGCCAGCAGACGGACAGGGATAGCTGGCGAGCAGTACTTC. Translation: CASRRTGIAGEQYF.

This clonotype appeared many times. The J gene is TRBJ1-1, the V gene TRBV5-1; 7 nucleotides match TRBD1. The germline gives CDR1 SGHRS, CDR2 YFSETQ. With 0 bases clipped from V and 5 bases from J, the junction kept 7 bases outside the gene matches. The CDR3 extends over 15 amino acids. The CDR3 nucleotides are TGCGCCAGCAGCTTGGTAGGGACAGCGGGGACTGAAGCTTTCTTT. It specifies CASSLVGTAGTEAFF.

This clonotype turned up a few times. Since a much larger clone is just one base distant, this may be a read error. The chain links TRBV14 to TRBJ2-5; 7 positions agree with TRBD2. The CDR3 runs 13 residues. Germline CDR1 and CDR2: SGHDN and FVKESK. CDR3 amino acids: CASRRLAAETKYF. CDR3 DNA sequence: TGTGCCAGCAGACGACTAGCAGCGGAGACCAAGTACTTC.

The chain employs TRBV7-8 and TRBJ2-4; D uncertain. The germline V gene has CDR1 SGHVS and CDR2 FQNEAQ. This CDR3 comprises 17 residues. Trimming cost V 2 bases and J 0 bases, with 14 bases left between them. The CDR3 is CASSLRVGLSAKNIQYF. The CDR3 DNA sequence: TGTGCCAGCAGCTTAAGGGTCGGATTATCAGCCAAAAACATTCAGTACTTC.

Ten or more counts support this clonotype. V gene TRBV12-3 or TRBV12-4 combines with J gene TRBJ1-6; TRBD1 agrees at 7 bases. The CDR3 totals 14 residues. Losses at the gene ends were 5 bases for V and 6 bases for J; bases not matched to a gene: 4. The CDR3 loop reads CASSDRVGNSPLHF. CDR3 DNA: TGTGCCAGCAGTGACAGGGTTGGTAATTCACCCCTCCACTTT.

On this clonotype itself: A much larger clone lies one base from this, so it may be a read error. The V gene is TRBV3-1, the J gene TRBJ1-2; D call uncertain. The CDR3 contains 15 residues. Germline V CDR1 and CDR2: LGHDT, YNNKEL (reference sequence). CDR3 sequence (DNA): TGTGCCAGCAGCCAAGAATCAGCTACGAACTATGGCTACGCCTTC. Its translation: CASSQESATNYGYAF.

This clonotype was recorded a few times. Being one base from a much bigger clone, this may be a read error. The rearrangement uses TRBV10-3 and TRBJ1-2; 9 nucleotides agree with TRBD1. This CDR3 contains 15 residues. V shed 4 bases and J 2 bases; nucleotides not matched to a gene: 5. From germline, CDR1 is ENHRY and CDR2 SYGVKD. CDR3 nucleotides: TGTGCCATCAGTGTGTGGACAGGGGACAACTATGGCTACACCTTC. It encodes CAISVWTGDNYGYTF.

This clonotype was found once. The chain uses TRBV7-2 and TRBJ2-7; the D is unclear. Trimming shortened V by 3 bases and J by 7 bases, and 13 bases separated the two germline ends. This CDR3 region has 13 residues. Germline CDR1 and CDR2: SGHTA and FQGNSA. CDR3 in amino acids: CASSLGVGWEQYF. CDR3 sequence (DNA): TGTGCCAGCAGCTTGGGCGTCGGGTGGGAGCAGTACTTC.

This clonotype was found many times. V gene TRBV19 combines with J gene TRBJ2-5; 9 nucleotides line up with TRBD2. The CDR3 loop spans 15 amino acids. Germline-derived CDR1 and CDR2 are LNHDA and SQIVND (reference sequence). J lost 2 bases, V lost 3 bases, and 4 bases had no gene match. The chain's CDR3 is CASSIRAGGQETQYF. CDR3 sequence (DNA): TGTGCCAGTAGTATCCGGGCGGGAGGGCAAGAGACCCAGTACTTC.

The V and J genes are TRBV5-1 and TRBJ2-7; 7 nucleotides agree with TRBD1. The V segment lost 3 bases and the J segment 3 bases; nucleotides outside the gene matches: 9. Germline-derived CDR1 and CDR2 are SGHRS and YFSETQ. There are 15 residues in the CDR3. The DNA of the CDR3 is TGCGCCAGCAGCTCCACGACAGGGAATTTCTACGAGCAGTACTTC. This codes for CASSSTTGNFYEQYF.

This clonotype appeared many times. CDR3 in amino acids: CASSYPTSTYEQYF. DNA of the CDR3: TGTGCCAGCAGTTACCCGACTAGCACCTACGAGCAGTACTTC. The J gene is TRBJ2-7, the V gene TRBV6-2 or TRBV6-3, with 7 bases matching TRBD2. The CDR3 consists of 14 residues. V gave up 2 bases and J gave up 2 bases; unmatched junction bases: 3. Germline-derived CDR1 and CDR2 are MNHEY and SVGEGT.

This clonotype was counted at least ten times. DNA of the CDR3: TGCGCCAGCGGCCGGTCTCGAGACACCATATATTTT. As protein: CASGRSRDTIYF. V gene TRBV4-1 combines with J gene TRBJ1-3; D remains unclear. The V gene's germline CDR1 is MGHRA and CDR2 YSYEKL. Trimming left V 8 bases short and J 8 bases short, with 13 bases between. CDR3 length: 12 residues.

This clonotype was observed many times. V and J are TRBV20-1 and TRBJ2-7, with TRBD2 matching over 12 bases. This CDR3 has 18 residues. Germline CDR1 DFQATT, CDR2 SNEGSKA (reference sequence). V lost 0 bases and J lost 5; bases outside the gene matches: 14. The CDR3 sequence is CSARDPSGRAVLGHEQYF. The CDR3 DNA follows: TGCAGTGCTAGAGATCCTAGCGGGAGGGCCGTTCTGGGCCACGAGCAGTACTTC.

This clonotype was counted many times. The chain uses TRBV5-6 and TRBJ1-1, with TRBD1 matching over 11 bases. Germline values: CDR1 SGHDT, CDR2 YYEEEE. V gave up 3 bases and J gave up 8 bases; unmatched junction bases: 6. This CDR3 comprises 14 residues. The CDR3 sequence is CASSSGTGGREAFF. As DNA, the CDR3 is TGTGCCAGCAGCTCGGGGACAGGGGGACGGGAAGCTTTCTTT.

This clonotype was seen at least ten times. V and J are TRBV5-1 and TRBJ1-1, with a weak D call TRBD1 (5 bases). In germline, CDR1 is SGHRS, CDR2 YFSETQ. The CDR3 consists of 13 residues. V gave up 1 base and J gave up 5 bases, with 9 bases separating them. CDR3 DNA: TGCGCCAGCAGCTTGAGTCGGACAACTGAAGCTTTCTTT. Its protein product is CASSLSRTTEAFF.

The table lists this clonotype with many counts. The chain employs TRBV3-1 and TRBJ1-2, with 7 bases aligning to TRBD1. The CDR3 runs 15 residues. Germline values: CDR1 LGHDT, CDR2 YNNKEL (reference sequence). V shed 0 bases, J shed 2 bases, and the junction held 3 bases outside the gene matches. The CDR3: CASSQDPRGNYGYTF. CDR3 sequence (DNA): TGTGCCAGCAGCCAAGACCCCAGGGGGAACTATGGCTACACCTTC. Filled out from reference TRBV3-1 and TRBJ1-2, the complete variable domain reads DTAVSQTPKYLVTQMGNDKSIKCEQNLGHDTMYWYKQDSKKFLKIMFSYNNKELIINETVPNRFSPKSPDKAHLNLHINSLELGDSAVYFCASSQDPRGNYGYTFGSGTRLTVV.

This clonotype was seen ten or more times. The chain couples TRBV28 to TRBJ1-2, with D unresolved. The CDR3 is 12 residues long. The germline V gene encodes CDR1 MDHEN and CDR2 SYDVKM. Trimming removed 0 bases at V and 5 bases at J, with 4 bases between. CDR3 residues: CASSLWQYGYTF. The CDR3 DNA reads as TGTGCCAGCAGTTTATGGCAGTATGGCTACACCTTC.

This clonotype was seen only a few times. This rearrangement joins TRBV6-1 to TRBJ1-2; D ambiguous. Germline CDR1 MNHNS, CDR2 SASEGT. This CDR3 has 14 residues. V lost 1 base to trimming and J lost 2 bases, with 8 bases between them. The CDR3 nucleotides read TGTGCCAGCAGTGAAGGTCTTGCCAACTATGGCTACACCTTC. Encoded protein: CASSEGLANYGYTF.

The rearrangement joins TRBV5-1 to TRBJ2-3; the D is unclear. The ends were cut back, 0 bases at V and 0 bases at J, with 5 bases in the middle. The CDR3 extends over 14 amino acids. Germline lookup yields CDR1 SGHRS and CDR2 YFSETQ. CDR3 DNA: TGCGCCAGCAGCTTGGGAGGAAGCACAGATACGCAGTATTTT. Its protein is CASSLGGSTDTQYF.